One sample yielded the 6 T cell receptor beta chains listed below, sequenced in a study of spatial heterogeneity in lung cancer (dated by TCRdb to the late 2010s). What these receptors recognize is not known. The sample's time point label, decoded: sample taken at primary tumor resection. Overall study outcomes, separate from this receptor: The number of expanded intratumoral alpha and beta TCRs correlated with the tumor nonsynonymous mutation count.

Libraries were prepared through 5' RACE. Data came from a NextSeq 500. TCRdb handled the public reads itself, with Q25 trimming in fastp and clone calling in MiXCR, and kept productive beta chains. All rows with the same CDR3 protein become a single entry with the most common DNA and genes. Across this sample there are 9,200 or so distinct CDR3 sequences, with around 5% seen only once. Around 14% of the sample rests with the top ten. Sequenced material: lung tumor tissue, taken at surgery. The receptors were gathered from a female donor with early-stage non-small cell lung cancer.

In this sample, this clonotype turned up many times. The chain couples TRBV2 to TRBJ2-1; 10 bases line up with TRBD2. The germline CDR1 and CDR2 sequences are SNHLY and FYNNEI. V dropped 7 bases and J dropped 6; count of bases not matched to a gene: 3. The CDR3 length is 13 residues. The CDR3 region has the DNA TGTGCCAGCACGAGCGGGAGGGCCAATGAGCAGTTCTTC. Translating it yields CASTSGRANEQFF.

This clonotype is judged medium-sized. J is TRBJ2-1 and V is TRBV6-2 or TRBV6-3; 7 bases fit TRBD1. Germline CDR1 reads MNHEY; CDR2 reads SVGEGT. Germline trimming cut 5 bases from V and 2 bases from J; bases unmatched to any gene: 9. The CDR3 sequence is 16 residues long. CDR3 loop: CASSPRGQTTYNEQFF. The CDR3 DNA sequence: TGTGCCAGCAGTCCCCGGGGACAGACTACCTACAATGAGCAGTTCTTC.

The chain couples TRBV20-1 to TRBJ1-2, with 7 nucleotides matching TRBD1. Germline V gives CDR1 DFQATT, CDR2 SNEGSKA (reference sequence). The CDR3 has 14 amino acids. The V gene end was trimmed by 0 bases and the J gene end by 8 bases; junction bases not matched to a gene: 9. This CDR3 is CSARDPFTGEGYTF. For the CDR3, the DNA is TGCAGTGCTAGAGATCCCTTTACAGGGGAAGGCTACACCTTC.

This chain links TRBV2 with TRBJ2-1; D gene unclear. Germline-derived CDR1 and CDR2 are SNHLY and FYNNEI. CDR3 length: 12 residues. Trimming took 2 bases from V and 6 from J, leaving 5 bases between them. CDR3 nucleotide sequence: TGTGCCAGCAGTGAACGAGGCAATGAGCAGTTCTTC. Its protein is CASSERGNEQFF.

This clonotype was recorded many times. The rearrangement links TRBV27 to TRBJ2-7; D is undetermined. The CDR3 contains 15 residues. Trimming pared 0 bases from V and 2 bases from J, leaving 11 bases between. The V gene's germline CDR1 is MNHEY and CDR2 SMNVEV (reference sequence). The CDR3 nucleotides read TGTGCCAGCAGTTTATCCTCCAGTGGGCCCTACGAGCAGTACTTC. Translating gives CASSLSSSGPYEQYF.

This clonotype is termed medium-sized. The chain joins TRBV19 to TRBJ2-5, with D perhaps TRBD2 (6 bases). In germline, CDR1 is LNHDA, CDR2 SQIVND (reference sequence). The V end was cut by 5 bases, the J end by 5 bases, with 18 bases between. The CDR3 extends over 15 amino acids. CDR3 DNA sequence: TGTGCCAGTAGTCGTGGGACTTCCGGAGGGGAGACCCAGTACTTC. This encodes CASSRGTSGGETQYF.